Listed here are 9 T cell receptor beta chains from one sample, sequenced in a study of blood T cell repertoires in COVID-19. This table comes from immunoSEQ multiplex PCR, and its TCRdb copy is limited to in-frame clones, with some not included. This table holds fewer than 350,000 clones, around 88% found once. Specimen: PBMCs or T cells enriched from blood (not recorded which). Receptors were obtained from a woman aged 40 to 50 who had recovered from COVID-19.

This chain connects TRBV3-1 (or the pseudogene TRBV3-2) to TRBJ2-3, with D possibly matching TRBD2 (6 bases). With 3 bases removed from V and 8 bases from J, the gap between germline ends came to 6 bases. The CDR3 is 11 amino acids. Germline V gene sequence: CDR1 LGHDT, CDR2 YNNKEL (reference sequence). The CDR3 nucleotides read TGTGCCAGCAGCCAGGGGGGTACGCAGTATTTT. Its translation is CASSQGGTQYF.

The count of this clone is one. The DNA for the CDR3 is TGCGCCAGCAGCTTGGCCGTGCTAGCCTCCGAGCAGTACTTC. It encodes CASSLAVLASEQYF. The chain employs TRBV5-1 and TRBJ2-7, with a weak D call TRBD2 (5 bases). V was trimmed by 0 bases and J by 6 bases, leaving 13 bases between them. Per the germline V gene, CDR1 is SGHRS and CDR2 is YFSETQ. The CDR3 covers 14 residues.

The chain is built from TRBV9 and TRBJ2-2, with 8 bases that match TRBD2. V dropped 2 bases and J dropped 4; count of bases not matched to a gene: 1. The germline CDR1 and CDR2 sequences are SGDLS and YYNGEE. The CDR3 totals 14 residues. The CDR3 DNA reads as TGTGCCAGCAGCGTTAGCGGGATCACCGGGGAGCTGTTTTTT. It yields the protein CASSVSGITGELFF. The full variable domain, its missing parts supplied by reference TRBV9 and TRBJ2-2, is DSGVTQTPKHLITATGQRVTLRCSPRSGDLSVYWYQQSLDQGLQFLIQYYNGEERAKGNILERFSAQQFPDLHSELNLSSLELGDSALYFCASSVSGITGELFFGEGSRLTVL.

The rearrangement links TRBV5-4 to TRBJ2-7, with TRBD2 identical over 8 bases. The CDR3 has 16 residues. The V and J ends lost 4 bases and 1 base, in that order; junction bases with no gene match: 10. Germline V gene data show CDR1 as SGHNT and CDR2 as YYREEE (reference sequence). The CDR3 loop reads CASSPGGGSWSYEQYF. CDR3 DNA sequence: TGTGCCAGCAGCCCGGGAGGGGGGTCGTGGTCCTACGAGCAGTACTTC.

The chain recombines TRBV19 with TRBJ2-6; possibly TRBD1 for D (6 bases). The germline CDR1 and CDR2 sequences are LNHDA and SQIVND (reference sequence). The germline V and J ends were trimmed by 4 bases and 2 bases, with 6 bases remaining between them. The CDR3 length is 14 residues. For the CDR3, the DNA is TGTGCCAGTAGTAGGACAGCTGGGGCCAACGTCCTGACTTTC. Translating gives CASSRTAGANVLTF.

The chain employs TRBV15 and TRBJ1-6; 7 bases are shared with TRBD1. V dropped 0 bases and J dropped 8; count of bases not matched to a gene: 4. The CDR3 has 15 amino acids. The germline V gene has CDR1 LNHNV and CDR2 YYDKDF (reference sequence). This CDR3 is CATSRDRDRDSPLHF. The CDR3 region has the DNA TGTGCCACCAGCAGAGACAGGGACAGAGATTCACCCCTCCACTTT.

As DNA, the CDR3 is TGTGCCAGCAGAAGCGGACCAACTAATGAAAAACTGTTTTTT. Protein: CASRSGPTNEKLFF. The chain recombines TRBV7-9 with TRBJ1-4; the D is unclear. The CDR3 loop spans 14 amino acids. Germline V gives CDR1 SEHNR, CDR2 FQNEAQ (reference sequence). Trimming removed 6 bases at V and 0 bases at J, with 8 bases between. Supplemented by reference TRBV7-9 and TRBJ1-4, the full variable domain reads DTGVSQNPRHKITKRGQNVTFRCDPISEHNRLYWYRQTLGQGPEFLTYFQNEAQLEKSRLLSDRFSAERPKGSFSTLEIQRTEQGDSAMYLCASRSGPTNEKLFFGSGTQLSVL.

The chain uses TRBV7-2 and TRBJ1-4, with 8 nucleotides matching TRBD1. This CDR3 contains 16 residues. Germline lookup yields CDR1 SGHTA and CDR2 FQGNSA. With V trimmed by 3 bases and J by 8 bases, 11 bases remained unmatched. The CDR3 DNA sequence: TGTGCCAGCAGCTTTCCCAGCACGCCAGGGGGCGAAAAACTGTTTTTT. The encoded protein is CASSFPSTPGGEKLFF. Filled out from reference TRBV7-2 and TRBJ1-4, the complete variable domain reads GAGVSQSPSNKVTEKGKDVELRCDPISGHTALYWYRQSLGQGLEFLIYFQGNSAPDKSGLPSDRFSAERTGGSVSTLTIQRTQQEDSAVYLCASSFPSTPGGEKLFFGSGTQLSVL.

The genes are TRBV6-1 and TRBJ1-1, with D tentatively TRBD1 (6 bases). The CDR3 loop spans 15 amino acids. Germline lookup yields CDR1 MNHNS and CDR2 SASEGT. Trimming took off 1 base at V and 5 bases at J, with 14 bases between the two ends. The CDR3 protein is CASSEVTAGDTEAFF. In DNA form, the CDR3 reads TGTGCCAGCAGTGAAGTGACGGCAGGGGATACTGAAGCTTTCTTT.